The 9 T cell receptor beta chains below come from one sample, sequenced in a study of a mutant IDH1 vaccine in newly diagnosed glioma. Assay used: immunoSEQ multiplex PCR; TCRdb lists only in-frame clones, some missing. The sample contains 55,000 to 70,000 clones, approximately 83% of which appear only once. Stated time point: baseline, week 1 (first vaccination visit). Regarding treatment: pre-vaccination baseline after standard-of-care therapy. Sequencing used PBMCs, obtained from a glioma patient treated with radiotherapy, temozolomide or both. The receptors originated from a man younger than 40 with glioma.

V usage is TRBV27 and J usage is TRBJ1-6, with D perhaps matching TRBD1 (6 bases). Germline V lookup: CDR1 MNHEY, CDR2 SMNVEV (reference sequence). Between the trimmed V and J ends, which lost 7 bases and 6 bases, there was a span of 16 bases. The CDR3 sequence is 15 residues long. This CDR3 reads CASNIHEGVNSPLHF. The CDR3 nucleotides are TGTGCCAGCAATATCCACGAGGGGGTTAATTCACCCCTCCACTTT.

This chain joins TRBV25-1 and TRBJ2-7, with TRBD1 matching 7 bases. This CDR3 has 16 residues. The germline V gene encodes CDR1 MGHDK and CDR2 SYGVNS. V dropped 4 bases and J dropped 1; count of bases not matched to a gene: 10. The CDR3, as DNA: TGTGCCAGCAGTGCCCTGACAGGGAAGGGGTCCTACGAGCAGTACTTC. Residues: CASSALTGKGSYEQYF.

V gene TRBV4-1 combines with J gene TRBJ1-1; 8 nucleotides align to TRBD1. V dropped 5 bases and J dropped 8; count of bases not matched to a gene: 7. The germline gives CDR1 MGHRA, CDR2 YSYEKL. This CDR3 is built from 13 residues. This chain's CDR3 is CASSIRTGTEAFF. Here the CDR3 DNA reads TGCGCCAGCAGCATAAGGACAGGGACCGAAGCTTTCTTT.

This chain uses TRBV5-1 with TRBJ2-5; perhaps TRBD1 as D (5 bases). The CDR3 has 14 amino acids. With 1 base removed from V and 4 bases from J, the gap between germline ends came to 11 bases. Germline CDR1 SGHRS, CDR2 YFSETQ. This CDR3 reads CASSLTGSGETQYF. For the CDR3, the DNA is TGCGCCAGCAGCTTGACAGGATCCGGAGAGACCCAGTACTTC.

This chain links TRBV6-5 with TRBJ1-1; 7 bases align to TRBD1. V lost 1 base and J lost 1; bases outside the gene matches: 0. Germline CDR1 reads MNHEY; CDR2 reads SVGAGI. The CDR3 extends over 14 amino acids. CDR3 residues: CASSYWTGNTEAFF. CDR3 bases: TGTGCCAGCAGTTACTGGACAGGGAACACTGAAGCTTTCTTT.

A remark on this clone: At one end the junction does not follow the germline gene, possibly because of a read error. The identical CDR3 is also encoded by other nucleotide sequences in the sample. CDR3 sequence (DNA): TGCGCCAGCAGGGGACAGCCTACCGTCTACGAGCAGTATTTC. This translates into CASRGQPTVYEQYF. The rearrangement uses TRBV5-1 and TRBJ2-7; 7 bases align to TRBD1. Germline CDR1 SGHRS, CDR2 YFSETQ. The CDR3 is 14 residues long.

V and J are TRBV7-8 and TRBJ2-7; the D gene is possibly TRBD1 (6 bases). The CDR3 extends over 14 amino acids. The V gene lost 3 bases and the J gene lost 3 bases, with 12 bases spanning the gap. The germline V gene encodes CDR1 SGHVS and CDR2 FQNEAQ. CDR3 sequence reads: CASSFGTSNYEQYF. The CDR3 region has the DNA TGTGCCAGCAGCTTCGGGACATCTAACTACGAGCAGTACTTC.

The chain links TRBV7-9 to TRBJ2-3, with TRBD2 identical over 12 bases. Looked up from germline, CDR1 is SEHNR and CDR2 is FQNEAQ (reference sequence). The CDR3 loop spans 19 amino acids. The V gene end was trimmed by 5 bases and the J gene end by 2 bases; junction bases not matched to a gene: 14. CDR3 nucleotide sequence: TGTGCCAGCAGCCGAGGACTAGCGGGGACCTGGGGGGTCACAGATACGCAGTATTTT. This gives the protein CASSRGLAGTWGVTDTQYF.

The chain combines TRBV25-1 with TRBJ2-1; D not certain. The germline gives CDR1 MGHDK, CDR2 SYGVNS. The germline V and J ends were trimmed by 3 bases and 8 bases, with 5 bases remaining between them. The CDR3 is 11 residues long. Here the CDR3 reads CASSDKYEQFF. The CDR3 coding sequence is TGTGCCAGCAGTGACAAATATGAGCAGTTCTTC.